This T cell receptor (beta chain) came from a study of CXCR3-negative and CXCR3-positive naive CD8 T cells. Study conclusions and caveats: Once cells were cryopreserved, CXCR3 expression went down partly, and most assays used fresh PBMCs. Each naive subset displayed comparably high diversity, whereas memory CD8+ cells displayed much lower diversity.

The CDR3 is 17 amino acids. CDR1 SGHRS and CDR2 YFSETQ come from the germline V gene. Concerning this clonotype: As yet, its antigen is unknown.

Preparation of TRB cDNA libraries relied on 5' RACE carrying UMI labels. TCRdb re-called the 5' RACE reads and catalogs CDR3 proteins one per entry, DNA excluded. Its clone listing holds some 40,000 distinct CDR3 sequences. The receptor was derived from a human donor in good health. Some clones in this sample may be carry-over from other donors' samples. The sequenced material came from memory CD8+ T cells from blood. The V gene is TRBV5-1, the J gene TRBJ2-3; TCRdb indicates TRBD2, and absent DNA this call remains unverified. CDR3 region: CASSWGLSGIYTDTQYF.